A selection of T cell receptor beta chains follows, all from one sample in a study of siplizumab effects on memory and regulatory T cells. TCRdb's table, derived via immunoSEQ multiplex PCR, lists solely in-frame clones and lacks some. The sample has about 100,000 clones; 92% are singletons. Sequencing used non-Treg CD4+ T cells sorted from blood. Receptors were obtained from a human donor in good health. Each CDR3 is given with its conserved first and last residue. A D gene is named only where the DNA matches it firmly. Only part of the rows carry a size: once, few, many, or a class if the clone is expanded.

clone_size j_call v_call d_call cdr3_aa cdr3_nt
NA TRBJ2-7 TRBV19 NA CASSIGDARSYEQYF TGTGCCAGTAGTATTGGTGACGCCCGCTCCTACGAGCAGTACTTC
once TRBJ1-2 TRBV5-1 NA CASSLDANYGYTF TGCGCCAGCAGCTTGGATGCTAACTATGGCTACACCTTC
NA TRBJ2-3 TRBV10-2 TRBD2 CASYSGRVTDTQYF TGCGCCAGCTACAGCGGGAGGGTCACAGATACGCAGTATTTT
few TRBJ1-5 TRBV28 NA CASSSGGFRGNQPQHF TGTGCCAGCAGTTCGGGAGGGTTTAGGGGCAATCAGCCCCAGCATTTT
NA TRBJ1-5 TRBV4-1 NA CASSQIQGPNQPQHF TGCGCCAGCAGCCAAATACAGGGACCAAATCAGCCCCAGCATTTT
once TRBJ2-1 TRBV5-1 NA CASSLAWEQFF TGCGCCAGCAGCCTCGCTTGGGAGCAGTTCTTC
NA TRBJ2-5 TRBV4-2 TRBD1 CASSQVGGQGGQETQYF TGTGCCAGCAGCCAAGTTGGGGGACAGGGGGGACAAGAGACCCAGTACTTC
NA TRBJ2-2 TRBV15 TRBD2 CATSRDVASGRAGELFF TGTGCCACCAGCAGAGATGTGGCTAGCGGGAGAGCCGGGGAGCTGTTTTTT
NA TRBJ2-1 TRBV10-3 TRBD1 CAISETQQGRNEQFF TGTGCCATCAGTGAGACCCAACAGGGGCGCAATGAGCAGTTCTTC
few TRBJ2-7 TRBV29-1 NA CSARGPRGYEQYF TGCAGCGCCCGGGGGCCCAGAGGCTACGAGCAGTACTTC
once TRBJ1-5 TRBV29-1 TRBD1 CSVAGQGDQPQHF TGCAGCGTTGCCGGACAGGGGGATCAGCCCCAGCATTTT
NA TRBJ2-2 TRBV28 TRBD2 CASSLGSGRANTGELFF TGTGCCAGCAGTTTGGGTAGCGGGAGGGCCAACACCGGGGAGCTGTTTTTT
NA TRBJ2-1 TRBV18 NA CASSPSGDEQFF TGTGCCAGCTCACCCTCGGGGGATGAGCAGTTCTTC
once TRBJ1-2 TRBV9 TRBD1 CASSVVTGGDGYTF TGTGCCAGCAGCGTAGTAACAGGGGGCGATGGCTACACCTTC
NA TRBJ2-5 TRBV28 NA CASSLLSRGRGETQYF TGTGCCAGCAGTTTACTATCCCGGGGTAGAGGAGAGACCCAGTACTTC
NA TRBJ1-1 TRBV4-3 NA CASSQGLVNTEAFF TGCGCCAGCAGCCAAGGTCTGGTGAACACTGAAGCTTTCTTT
NA TRBJ2-7 TRBV19 TRBD1 CASRDRGGTYEQYF TGTGCCAGTAGGGACAGGGGTGGAACCTACGAGCAGTACTTC
NA TRBJ2-7 TRBV14 TRBD2 CASSQGFLLAGPYEQYF TGTGCCAGCAGCCAAGGTTTTTTACTAGCGGGACCATACGAGCAGTACTTC
once TRBJ1-2 TRBV4-1 NA CASSQGQPNYGYTF TGCGCCAGCAGCCAAGGACAGCCTAACTATGGCTACACCTTC
NA TRBJ2-5 TRBV10-3 TRBD1 CAIRRQGSGETQYF TGTGCCATCAGGAGACAGGGTTCCGGGGAGACCCAGTACTTC
NA TRBJ2-6 TRBV9 NA CASSVEAPGAGANVLTF TGTGCCAGCAGCGTAGAAGCCCCAGGGGCCGGGGCCAACGTCCTGACTTTC
NA TRBJ2-7 TRBV15 NA CATSRDSVGTYEQYF TGTGCCACCAGCAGAGATTCGGTAGGAACCTACGAGCAGTACTTC
NA TRBJ2-7 TRBV6-6 TRBD1 CASSDRGEQYF TGTGCCAGCAGTGACAGGGGCGAGCAGTACTTC
NA TRBJ2-5 TRBV19 NA CASSGGRGETQYF TGTGCCAGTAGCGGTGGACGGGGAGAGACCCAGTACTTC
NA TRBJ1-5 TRBV19 NA CASSIMTNQPQHF TGTGCCAGTAGTATAATGACCAATCAGCCCCAGCATTTT
NA TRBJ2-3 TRBV7-7 TRBD2 CASSLAGQSTDTQYF TGTGCTAGCAGCTTAGCGGGACAAAGCACAGATACGCAGTATTTT
NA TRBJ1-2 TRBV5-4 NA CASSLAQGSGYTF TGTGCCAGCAGCTTGGCTCAGGGATCTGGCTACACCTTC
NA TRBJ2-1 TRBV5-1 NA CASSHRSINQDEQFF TGCGCCAGCAGCCACCGCAGCATAAACCAAGATGAGCAGTTCTTC
NA TRBJ2-7 TRBV14 NA CASSLLGGSYEQYF TGTGCCAGCAGCCTACTAGGGGGATCCTACGAGCAGTACTTC
NA TRBJ2-1 TRBV5-6 TRBD1 CASSLDLVQGQGLLNEQFF TGTGCCAGCAGCTTGGACCTCGTTCAAGGACAGGGATTGTTGAATGAGCAGTTCTTC
once TRBJ1-1 TRBV7-2 NA CASSLEPWGAEAFF TGTGCCAGCAGCTTAGAACCTTGGGGCGCTGAAGCTTTCTTT
NA TRBJ2-7 TRBV7-2 NA CASSFTQALYEQYF TGTGCCAGCAGCTTTACCCAGGCCCTCTACGAGCAGTACTTC
once TRBJ1-4 TRBV10-1 TRBD1 CASSDPDRDREANNEKLFF TGCGCCAGCAGTGACCCCGACCGGGACAGGGAGGCGAATAATGAAAAACTGTTTTTT
once TRBJ2-3 TRBV18 NA CASSMDQSNTQYF TGTGCCAGCTCAATGGACCAGTCAAATACGCAGTATTTT